This T cell receptor beta chain was captured by sequencing in a study of OX40 agonist ivuxolimab in advanced cancers. Across the study: Past anti-PD-1, anti-PD-L1 or anti-CTLA-4 therapy was accepted, and approximately 40% had received some.

The length of the CDR3 is 13 residues. V lost 8 bases, J lost 7 bases, and 15 bases lay in between. The germline V gene has CDR1 SNHLY and CDR2 FYNNEI. Profiled with immunoSEQ multiplex PCR; TCRdb holds only in-frame clones, not every one. Among about 46,000 clones, approximately 77% were seen once, and the ten largest hold 2.6%. Any history of autoimmune disease or systemic immunosuppression disqualified patients. This material consisted of CD4+ or CD8+ T cells sorted from blood, taken in a trial of the OX40 agonist ivuxolimab. This chain joins TRBV2 and TRBJ1-5; D is perhaps TRBD1 (5 bases). The receptor comes from an adult with an advanced solid tumor such as melanoma, head and neck, liver or kidney cancer. The CDR3 sequence is CASGGTRTQPQHF. The CDR3 region has the DNA TGTGCCAGCGGAGGGACTCGGACCCAGCCCCAGCATTTT.